Below, 31 T cell receptor beta chains from the same sample are listed, as sequenced in a study of regulatory T cells in long-lasting Graves disease. With iRepertoire HTBI primers and Arm-PCR of CDR3 regions, TCR beta libraries were built. TCRdb called the multiplex PCR reads again in MiXCR, with one record for every CDR3 protein. This table has approximately 230,000 distinct CDR3 sequences, 15% to 20% appearing once. Time point described: newly diagnosed GD, antithyroid drugs for less than 3 months. RNA isolated from PBMCs was used to make the TCR library. The starting material was peripheral blood mononuclear cells (PBMCs), obtained at new diagnosis, from a patient treated with antithyroid drugs. All receptors come from a female donor with Graves disease.

The V and J genes are TRBV2 and TRBJ2-7, with D perhaps TRBD1 (6 bases). Germline assignment: CDR1 SNHLY and CDR2 FYNNEI. The V end lost 2 bases, the J end lost 4 bases, and 12 bases lay between the germline ends. The CDR3 is 14 residues long. CDR3 nucleotides: TGTGCCAGCAGTGAATTAGGGGGTCAGTACGAGCAGTACTTC. Protein sequence: CASSELGGQYEQYF.

The chain carries TRBV28 and TRBJ2-1, with 8 bases that match TRBD1. The CDR3 consists of 14 residues. CDR1 and CDR2 from the germline V gene are MDHEN and SYDVKM. V dropped 10 bases and J dropped 3; count of bases not matched to a gene: 8. This chain's CDR3 is CAIRRTGHYNEQFF. The CDR3 nucleotides are TGTGCCATCCGGCGGACAGGGCACTACAATGAGCAGTTCTTC.

This clonotype was seen only a few times. The chain couples TRBV24-1 to TRBJ2-5, with 7 bases fitting TRBD2. The length of the CDR3 is 12 residues. The ends lost 7 bases at V and 4 bases at J; junction bases unmatched: 2. Per germline, CDR1 KGHDR and CDR2 SFDVKD. The chain's CDR3 is CATRGRGETQYF. The CDR3 DNA sequence: TGTGCCACCAGGGGGAGGGGAGAGACCCAGTACTTC.

The table lists this clonotype with many counts. This chain links TRBV12-3 or TRBV12-4 with TRBJ2-5; the D gene is possibly TRBD2 (6 bases). CDR3 size: 13 residues. V was shortened by 1 base and J by 7 bases, with 10 bases between the two germline ends. The CDR3 nucleotides read TGTGCCAGCAGTTTAGGACTAGTCGGGACCCAGTACTTC. It translates to CASSLGLVGTQYF.

The count of this clonotype is one. The chain recombines TRBV7-2 with TRBJ2-3; 12 nucleotides line up with TRBD1. The J call is in doubt because the DNA end fits TRBJ2-5 better. This CDR3 region has 16 residues. Germline loops: CDR1 SGHTA, CDR2 FQGNSA. Written as DNA, the CDR3 is TGTGCCAGCAGCCCGAGGGGACAGGGGGCTCGAGAGACCCAGTACTTC. Protein product: CASSPRGQGARETQYF.

This clonotype was observed at least ten times. V gene TRBV18 combines with J gene TRBJ2-2; D perhaps matches TRBD2 (5 bases). CDR1 is KGHSH, CDR2 LQKENI, per germline. Deletions cut 0 bases from V and 2 bases from J, with 16 bases between. CDR3 length equals 18 residues. CDR3 protein: CASSPPTKLASNTGELFF. DNA for the CDR3: TGTGCCAGCTCACCACCCACCAAGTTAGCGTCAAACACCGGGGAGCTGTTTTTT.

In its sample, this clonotype was seen many times. This chain links TRBV19 with TRBJ1-2; D not resolved. The CDR3 is made up of 15 amino acids. CDR1 and CDR2 (germline): LNHDA, SQIVND (reference sequence). V lost 5 bases and J 4 bases, leaving 17 bases between the germline ends. CDR3 sequence (DNA): TGTGCCAGTAGTCCCCGGGCGCCCGGGTCCTATGGCTACACCTTC. It specifies CASSPRAPGSYGYTF.

This clonotype occurred a few times. The chain's CDR3 is CASRPSGRSTDTQYF. The CDR3 bases are TGTGCCAGCAGACCTAGCGGGAGAAGTACAGATACGCAGTATTTT. The chain links TRBV6-1 to TRBJ2-3; 10 nucleotides agree with TRBD2. V was pared by 6 bases and J by 3 bases, with 6 bases of the junction left unmatched. There are 15 residues in the CDR3. CDR1 is MNHNS and CDR2 is SASEGT in the germline V gene.

This clonotype was recorded at least ten times. The gene calls are TRBV25-1 and TRBJ1-6; D is ambiguous. Trimming cost V 8 bases and J 10 bases, with 18 bases left between them. CDR3 size: 14 residues. In germline, CDR1 is MGHDK, CDR2 SYGVNS. In DNA form, the CDR3 reads TGTGCCAGCGGAGTCGGTCTGGGTCAATCACCCCTCCACTTT. Amino acid sequence: CASGVGLGQSPLHF.

Many counts were recorded for this clonotype. The chain recombines TRBV12-3 or TRBV12-4 with TRBJ1-1; TRBD1 matches at 7 bases. The CDR3 is made up of 14 amino acids. Unmatched junction bases numbered 6, after V lost 3 bases and J lost 5 bases. CDR3 sequence: CASSLSTGKTEAFF. In DNA, the CDR3 is TGTGCCAGCAGTTTGTCGACAGGGAAGACTGAAGCTTTCTTT.

In this sample, this clonotype turned up many times. The CDR3 DNA is TGTGCCTGGAGTGTTCTTGTACGGGGGGCCGACGAGCAGTACTTC. It encodes CAWSVLVRGADEQYF. V usage is TRBV30 and J usage is TRBJ2-7; possible D gene TRBD2, 7 bases. The germline gives CDR1 GTSNPN, CDR2 SVGIG (reference sequence). Trimming left V 0 bases short and J 5 bases short, with 17 bases between. The CDR3 is made up of 15 amino acids. Full variable domain (missing parts from reference TRBV30 and TRBJ2-7): SQTIHQWPATLVQPVGSPLSLECTVEGTSNPNLYWYRQAAGRGLQLLFYSVGIGQISSEVPQNLSASRPQDRQFILSSKKLLLSDSGFYLCAWSVLVRGADEQYFGPGTRLTVT.

This clonotype was recorded at least ten times. The chain is built from TRBV6-1 and TRBJ1-1, with 7 nucleotides matching TRBD1. The trim removed 3 bases at V and 5 bases at J, leaving 6 bases unmatched. Germline V gene lookup returns CDR1 MNHNS and CDR2 SASEGT. This CDR3 has 14 amino acids. CDR3 nucleotides: TGTGCCAGCAGTGACGAGGGGGCGCGGACTGAAGCTTTCTTT. Protein: CASSDEGARTEAFF.

This clonotype showed up many times. V is TRBV4-1 and J is TRBJ1-6; D ambiguous. Germline values: CDR1 MGHRA, CDR2 YSYEKL. With 4 bases removed from V and 8 bases from J, the gap between germline ends came to 21 bases. CDR3 length: 17 residues. The CDR3 DNA reads TGCGCCAGCAGCCTCCCCGGCACAGACTTAAGTTATTCACCCCTCCACTTT. Its protein product is CASSLPGTDLSYSPLHF.

At least ten counts were recorded for this clonotype. V usage is TRBV9 and J usage is TRBJ2-1; 16 bases are shared with TRBD2. V dropped 0 bases and J dropped 8; count of bases not matched to a gene: 5. Germline V gene lookup returns CDR1 SGDLS and CDR2 YYNGEE. The CDR3 runs to 17 residues. The CDR3 sequence is CASSVEGTSGRADEQFF. The CDR3 coding sequence is TGTGCCAGCAGCGTAGAGGGGACTAGCGGGAGGGCCGATGAGCAGTTCTTC.

The sample holds a few counts of this clonotype. A read error is possible here, since a much larger clone lies one base away. The chain employs TRBV20-1 and TRBJ2-7, with 10 bases matching TRBD1. Germline V lookup: CDR1 DFQATT, CDR2 SNEGSKA (reference sequence). The ends lost 2 bases at V and 4 bases at J; junction bases unmatched: 2. The CDR3 covers 13 residues. The CDR3 DNA is TGCAGTGCTAGATGGACAGGGGGGTACGAGCAGTACTTC. This gives the protein CSARWTGGYEQYF.

Only one count was recorded for this clonotype. A much larger clone lies a single base off, so this may be a read error. The chain is built from TRBV11-3 and TRBJ2-2; unclear D gene. Germline CDR1 and CDR2: SGHNT and YENEEA. The CDR3 sequence is 13 residues long. CDR3 DNA: TGTACCAGCAGCTTATCGCAAACCGGGGAGCTGTTTTTT. Encoded protein: CTSSLSQTGELFF.

The table lists this clonotype with a few counts. J is TRBJ1-1 and V is TRBV20-1; the match to TRBD1 covers 7 bases. The V and J ends lost 4 bases and 0 bases, in that order; junction bases with no gene match: 5. CDR1 and CDR2 (germline): DFQATT, SNEGSKA (reference sequence). The CDR3 is 14 residues long. CDR3 protein: CSATRTGMNTEAFF. The CDR3 DNA follows: TGCAGTGCTACTAGGACAGGCATGAACACTGAAGCTTTCTTT.

This clonotype was seen repeatedly, ten times or more. The chain has TRBV12-3 or TRBV12-4 and TRBJ2-1, with TRBD2 identical over 11 bases. CDR3 size: 17 residues. The V gene end was trimmed by 5 bases and the J gene end by 2 bases; junction bases not matched to a gene: 8. CDR3 protein: CASSHRLAGIPYNEQFF. The DNA for the CDR3 is TGTGCCAGCAGTCATCGACTAGCGGGAATCCCCTACAATGAGCAGTTCTTC.

The chain is built from TRBV2 and TRBJ1-5; tentative D call: TRBD1 (6 bases). The CDR3 totals 14 residues. V lost 3 bases and J 4 bases, leaving 10 bases between the germline ends. Germline CDR1 reads SNHLY; CDR2 reads FYNNEI. CDR3 protein: CASSEDSLNQPQHF. CDR3 sequence (DNA): TGTGCCAGCAGTGAGGACAGCCTGAATCAGCCCCAGCATTTT.

The chain carries TRBV7-9 and TRBJ2-5; 13 positions match TRBD2. The ends lost 5 bases at V and 1 base at J; junction bases unmatched: 4. From germline, CDR1 is SEHNR and CDR2 FQNEAQ (reference sequence). The CDR3 runs 16 residues. CDR3 in amino acids: CASSVRTSGSQETQYF. The CDR3 bases are TGTGCCAGCAGCGTACGGACTAGCGGGAGCCAAGAGACCCAGTACTTC.

A word on this clonotype: This sequence may be a read error, since a much larger clone differs from it by one base. The chain employs TRBV7-9 and TRBJ2-1; TRBD2 aligns across 9 bases. Germline CDR1 reads SEHNR; CDR2 reads FQNEAQ (reference sequence). The CDR3 extends over 15 amino acids. Losses at the gene ends were 1 base for V and 13 bases for J; bases not matched to a gene: 11. In nucleotides, the CDR3 is TGTGCCAGCAGCTTAGAGGGCGGGACTAGCAGGAGACAGTTCTTC. Its protein product is CASSLEGGTSRRQFF. Together with reference TRBV7-9 and TRBJ2-1, the CDR3 gives the full variable domain: DTGVSQNPRHKITKRGQNVTFRCDPISEHNRLYWYRQTLGQGPEFLTYFQNEAQLEKSRLLSDRFSAERPKGSFSTLEIQRTEQGDSAMYLCASSLEGGTSRRQFFGPGTRLTVL.

This clonotype was observed at least ten times. CDR3 in DNA: TGTGCCAGCAGCTTAGGCCAGCCTGGTCCCTACGAGCAGTACTTC. It codes for CASSLGQPGPYEQYF. V gene TRBV11-3 combines with J gene TRBJ2-7; D ambiguous. This CDR3 contains 15 residues. From germline, CDR1 is SGHNT and CDR2 YENEEA. V was cut by 1 base and J by 2 bases, with 12 bases left in between.

V gene TRBV7-3 combines with J gene TRBJ1-2; D gene ambiguous. Deletions cut 5 bases from V and 4 bases from J, with 14 bases between. CDR1 is SGHTA, CDR2 FQGTGA, per germline. This CDR3 has 14 amino acids. CDR3 nucleotides: TGTGCCAGCAGCCCCCACCAAGGATTCTATGGCTACACCTTC. Amino acid sequence: CASSPHQGFYGYTF.

This clonotype was observed many times. The rearrangement uses TRBV10-3 and TRBJ1-5, with D tentatively TRBD1 (6 bases). The CDR3 loop spans 13 amino acids. The V and J ends lost 7 bases and 3 bases respectively, with 10 bases between them. CDR1 ENHRY and CDR2 SYGVKD come from the germline V gene. The DNA for the CDR3 is TGTGCCATCACAGGGGACCACAATCAGCCCCAGCATTTT. Translation gives CAITGDHNQPQHF.

This clonotype was counted ten times or more. The chain uses TRBV11-1 and TRBJ2-2; TRBD2 matches at 14 bases. Trimming at V came to 3 bases and at J to 0 bases, leaving 3 bases not matched to a gene. CDR3 length: 18 residues. The V gene's germline CDR1 is SGHAT and CDR2 FQDESV (reference sequence). Written as DNA, the CDR3 is TGTGCCAGCAGCTTGATGGGACTAGCGGGGGCGAACACCGGGGAGCTGTTTTTT. This encodes CASSLMGLAGANTGELFF.

The gene calls are TRBV6-1 and TRBJ2-7, with TRBD2 matching 8 bases. The CDR3 is made up of 12 amino acids. Germline CDR1 is MNHNS and CDR2 is SASEGT. V trimming: 7 bases; J trimming: 7 bases; junction bases outside the gene matches: 6. In DNA form, the CDR3 reads TGTGCCAGCAAAAGCGGGAGCGGGGAGCAGTACTTC. Its protein is CASKSGSGEQYF.

V is TRBV19 and J is TRBJ1-1; no clear D. The CDR3 has 14 amino acids. Trimming took 4 bases from V and 1 from J, leaving 10 bases between them. CDR1 is LNHDA, CDR2 SQIVND, per germline (reference sequence). The CDR3 here is CASSNRPQNTEAFF. Written as DNA, the CDR3 is TGTGCCAGTAGTAACCGACCCCAGAACACTGAAGCTTTCTTT.

This clonotype was counted at least ten times. The gene calls are TRBV20-1 and TRBJ2-1; possibly TRBD2 for D (6 bases). Looked up from germline, CDR1 is DFQATT and CDR2 is SNEGSKA (reference sequence). V lost 3 bases, J lost 4 bases, and 16 bases lay in between. The CDR3 is 15 residues long. CDR3 region: CSARSPGSHYNEQFF. In DNA form, the CDR3 reads TGCAGTGCTAGGTCTCCCGGGAGTCATTACAATGAGCAGTTCTTC.

In its sample, this clonotype was seen many times. The rearrangement links TRBV11-3 to TRBJ2-2; 10 bases align to TRBD1. Losses at the gene ends were 5 bases for V and 6 bases for J; bases not matched to a gene: 6. Germline CDR1 SGHNT, CDR2 YENEEA. The CDR3 covers 15 residues. The DNA of the CDR3 is TGTGCCAGCAGCCCGGGGACAGGGGTCGCCGGGGAGCTGTTTTTT. Amino acids: CASSPGTGVAGELFF.

This clonotype showed up many times. This chain uses TRBV19 with TRBJ1-5, with 7 bases fitting TRBD1. The CDR3 runs 17 residues. The V and J ends lost 10 bases and 2 bases, in that order; junction bases with no gene match: 17. Germline CDR1 LNHDA, CDR2 SQIVND (reference sequence). The CDR3, as DNA: TGTGCCACCCAGGGGGGGGGGGGCGCGGAGGGCAATCAGCCCCAGCATTTT. Residues: CATQGGGGAEGNQPQHF.

The chain links TRBV9 to TRBJ2-3; 8 nucleotides line up with TRBD2. Germline-derived CDR1 and CDR2 are SGDLS and YYNGEE. J gave up 2 bases and V 2 bases, and 7 bases lay outside the gene matches. The CDR3 has 16 amino acids. CDR3 coding DNA: TGTGCCAGCAGCGTGAGCGGGAGAAGTAACACAGATACGCAGTATTTT. Translating gives CASSVSGRSNTDTQYF. The whole variable domain, filled in from reference TRBV9 and TRBJ2-3, reads DSGVTQTPKHLITATGQRVTLRCSPRSGDLSVYWYQQSLDQGLQFLIQYYNGEERAKGNILERFSAQQFPDLHSELNLSSLELGDSALYFCASSVSGRSNTDTQYFGPGTRLTVL.